This T cell receptor beta chain was sequenced during a study of response to subunit inactivated influenza vaccine. V was pared by 6 bases and J by 4 bases, with 15 bases of the junction left unmatched. The CDR3 has 17 residues. The V gene's germline CDR1 is SGHAT and CDR2 FQNNGV. This clonotype was seen at least ten times. TCRdb fed the RT-PCR reads into MiXCR, producing one record per CDR3 protein. The sample consists of 530,000 or so distinct CDR3 sequences, about 10% of them appearing once. The sample was PBMCs from blood, taken on the day of vaccination. The gene calls are TRBV11-2 and TRBJ2-3; TRBD2 aligns across 8 bases. The receptor was derived from a middle-aged man who received an inactivated influenza vaccine. CDR3 residues: CASRKRGAGAFPDTQYF. As DNA, the CDR3 is TGTGCCAGCAGAAAAAGGGGAGCGGGAGCGTTCCCAGATACGCAGTATTTT.